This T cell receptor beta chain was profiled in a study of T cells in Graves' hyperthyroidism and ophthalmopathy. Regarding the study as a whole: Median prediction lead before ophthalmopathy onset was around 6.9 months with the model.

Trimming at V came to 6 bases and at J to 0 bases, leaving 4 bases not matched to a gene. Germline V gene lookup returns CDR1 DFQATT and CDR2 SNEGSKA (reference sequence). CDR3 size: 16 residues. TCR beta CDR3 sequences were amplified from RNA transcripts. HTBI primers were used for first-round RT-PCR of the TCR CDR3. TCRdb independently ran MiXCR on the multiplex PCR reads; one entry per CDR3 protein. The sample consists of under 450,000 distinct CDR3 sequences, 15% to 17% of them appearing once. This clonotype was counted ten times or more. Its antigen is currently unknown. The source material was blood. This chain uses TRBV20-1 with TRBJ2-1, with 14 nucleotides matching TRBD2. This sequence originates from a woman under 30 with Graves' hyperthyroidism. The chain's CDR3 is CSAGTSGRGSYNEQFF. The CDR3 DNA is TGCAGTGCGGGGACTAGCGGGAGAGGCTCCTACAATGAGCAGTTCTTC.